This T cell receptor (beta chain) was sequenced in a study of blood T cell repertoires in COVID-19. Study-wide context: PBMCs, B-cell-depleted T cells, or T cells provided the cDNA or gDNA that made up the material.

Adults between roughly 18 and 95 years of age took part from about 24 US areas. Participants classified as exposed had met a COVID-19 case within 2 weeks before study entry. The CDR3 covers 13 residues. Trimming cost V 1 base and J 9 bases, with 10 bases left between them. In the study's own analysis: The assay estimated nucleated cells by amplifying reference gene primers. The table came from immunoSEQ multiplex PCR; TCRdb's copy has only in-frame clones and leaves some out. V, J and clone size reflect that table, while D and trimming were determined from the DNA. The data show some 320,000 clones, with around 85% seen just once and approximately 1.9% held by the top ten.

The sequenced sample was PBMCs or T cells enriched from blood (not recorded which). V usage is TRBV12-3 or TRBV12-4 and J usage is TRBJ2-1; D not certain. The sequence was obtained from a woman under 40 who had been exposed to COVID-19. CDR3 amino acids: CASSLESRGEQFF. The DNA for the CDR3 is TGTGCCAGCAGTTTAGAATCCAGAGGTGAGCAGTTCTTC.